This TCR beta chain was found in a study of beta chain features in type 1 diabetes. Study findings and constraints: Within each of all four CD4+ subsets, Type 1 diabetes patients had TCRB CDR3s that were moderately but significantly shorter.

CD4+ naive, central memory, regulatory and stem cell-like memory cells were sorted via CD45RO/CCR7/CD25/CD127/CD95/CD27. Each sorted population was over 95% pure. A remark on this clone: The target antigen is unknown.

TCRB transcripts that were expressed got sequenced, as all of the isolated RNA had been reverse transcribed. Sequencing used immunoSEQ multiplex PCR; TCRdb keeps in-frame clones, though not all of them. This table has around 690,000 clones, roughly an eighth appearing once. The sequence came from a man aged 25 to 40 with type 1 diabetes. The sequencing input was naive CD4+ T cells from blood.

The CDR3: CASSRDSPRSSPLHF. CDR3 sequence (DNA): TGTGCCAGCAGTAGAGACAGCCCCAGAAGCTCACCCCTCCACTTT. The chain recombines TRBV27 with TRBJ1-6, with D perhaps matching TRBD1 (5 bases). CDR1 and CDR2 (germline): MNHEY, SMNVEV (reference sequence). Trimming stripped 5 bases from V and 10 bases from J, with 18 bases between. This CDR3 region has 15 residues.